Presented here are 21 T cell receptor beta chains from one specimen sequenced in a study of PD-L1 blockade in urothelial cancer. Clones were sequenced by immunoSEQ multiplex PCR, and TCRdb holds only the in-frame ones, with some missing. The repertoire holds over 45,000 clones, with about 82% as singletons. Sequenced here: PBMCs, sampled around atezolizumab (anti-PD-L1) treatment. These receptors came from a man aged 50-59 years with urothelial cancer.

The chain employs TRBV6-5 and TRBJ2-7; 8 bases fit TRBD2. This CDR3 spans 15 amino acids. The ends lost 5 bases at V and 6 bases at J; junction bases unmatched: 12. The germline gives CDR1 MNHEY, CDR2 SVGAGI. CDR3 in DNA: TGTGCCAGCAGTCGAACTAGCGGTGCCAGGGGCGAGCAGTACTTC. It translates to CASSRTSGARGEQYF.

V is TRBV6-5 and J is TRBJ1-2, with 9 bases aligning to TRBD1. Per the germline V gene, CDR1 is MNHEY and CDR2 is SVGAGI. J lost 5 bases, V lost 3 bases, and 10 bases had no gene match. The CDR3 length is 16 residues. CDR3 DNA: TGTGCCAGCAGTTATACAACCGGGACAGGGTTGTATGGCTACACCTTC. Its protein product is CASSYTTGTGLYGYTF.

The CDR3 region has the DNA TGTGCCAGCAGCCGCGCCGGGACAAACTACGAGCAGTACTTC. Amino acids: CASSRAGTNYEQYF. The V gene is TRBV5-6, the J gene TRBJ2-7; D is perhaps TRBD1 (6 bases). Per the germline V gene, CDR1 is SGHDT and CDR2 is YYEEEE. Trimming shortened V by 4 bases and J by 3 bases, and 14 bases separated the two germline ends. The CDR3 runs 14 residues.

This sequence joins TRBV7-8 and TRBJ2-3, with TRBD2 as a possible D gene (6 bases). The ends were cut back, 5 bases at V and 6 bases at J, with 12 bases in the middle. CDR3 size: 13 residues. The germline V gene has CDR1 SGHVS and CDR2 FQNEAQ. The CDR3 DNA reads TGTGCCAGCAGCCCGCCCCGGGAGGATACGCAGTATTTT. This gives the protein CASSPPREDTQYF. Drawing the rest from reference TRBV7-8 and TRBJ2-3, the complete variable domain is GAGVSQSPRYKVAKRGQDVALRCDPISGHVSLFWYQQALGQGPEFLTYFQNEAQLDKSGLPSDRFFAERPEGSVSTLKIQRTQQEDSAVYLCASSPPREDTQYFGPGTRLTVL.

This rearrangement joins TRBV28 to TRBJ2-3; TRBD2 agrees at 8 bases. V shed 3 bases and J 2 bases; nucleotides not matched to a gene: 4. The CDR3 has 15 residues. Per the germline V gene, CDR1 is MDHEN and CDR2 is SYDVKM. The CDR3 nucleotides are TGTGCCAGCAGTTTCCTAGCGGGTAACACAGATACGCAGTATTTT. Encoded protein: CASSFLAGNTDTQYF.

The CDR3 reads CASSSGLVLEQYF. The CDR3 DNA follows: TGTGCCAGCAGTTCAGGACTAGTACTCGAGCAGTACTTC. The V and J genes are TRBV2 and TRBJ2-7, with 7 bases identical to TRBD2. V was pared by 5 bases and J by 6 bases, with 7 bases of the junction left unmatched. The germline gives CDR1 SNHLY, CDR2 FYNNEI. The CDR3 has 13 residues.

J is TRBJ1-6 and V is TRBV7-2, with a tentative D call TRBD1 (5 bases). CDR3 length equals 13 residues. Germline V lookup: CDR1 SGHTA, CDR2 FQGNSA. The ends were cut back, 10 bases at V and 10 bases at J, with 17 bases in the middle. The CDR3 sequence: CATSGTEKSPLHF. The CDR3 DNA reads as TGTGCCACTAGCGGGACGGAGAAATCACCCCTCCACTTT. Full variable domain (missing parts from reference TRBV7-2 and TRBJ1-6): GAGVSQSPSNKVTEKGKDVELRCDPISGHTALYWYRQSLGQGLEFLIYFQGNSAPDKSGLPSDRFSAERTGGSVSTLTIQRTQQEDSAVYLCATSGTEKSPLHFGNGTRLTVT.

This clone was observed once. The chain uses TRBV5-1 and TRBJ2-1; possibly TRBD1 for D (6 bases). V was shortened by 1 base and J by 6 bases, with 14 bases between the two germline ends. CDR1 and CDR2 from the germline V gene are SGHRS and YFSETQ. The CDR3 contains 15 residues. This CDR3 reads CASSLIATGSNEQFF. CDR3 in DNA: TGCGCCAGCAGCTTGATTGCGACAGGCAGCAATGAGCAGTTCTTC.

This chain joins TRBV6-5 and TRBJ1-2; weak D call: TRBD1 (6 bases). CDR1 is MNHEY and CDR2 is SVGAGI in the germline V gene. V lost 6 bases and J 4 bases, leaving 9 bases between the germline ends. The CDR3 is 12 amino acids. The CDR3 loop reads CASRQGSYGYTF. The CDR3 nucleotides read TGTGCCAGCAGACAGGGTAGCTATGGCTACACCTTC.

The chain combines TRBV27 with TRBJ2-3, with 12 bases identical to TRBD2. In germline, CDR1 is MNHEY, CDR2 SMNVEV (reference sequence). The CDR3 consists of 16 residues. Unmatched junction bases numbered 5, after V lost 3 bases and J lost 4 bases. CDR3 protein: CASSLASGGGSDTQYF. DNA of the CDR3: TGTGCCAGCAGTTTGGCTAGCGGGGGGGGGTCAGATACGCAGTATTTT.

The chain carries TRBV2 and TRBJ1-2, with unresolved D. V gave up 2 bases and J gave up 4 bases, with 11 bases separating them. Germline loops: CDR1 SNHLY, CDR2 FYNNEI. This CDR3 is built from 14 residues. CDR3 in DNA: TGTGCCAGCAGTGAAAGGATAGCAGTCTATGGCTACACCTTC. This sequence encodes CASSERIAVYGYTF.

V usage is TRBV6-4 and J usage is TRBJ2-2, with D possibly TRBD2 on 6 matching bases. The CDR3 length is 13 residues. Germline V gene sequence: CDR1 MRHNA, CDR2 SNTAGT. V was cut by 11 bases and J by 5 bases, with 15 bases left in between. CDR3 sequence: CASAGEETGELFF. The CDR3 nucleotides read TGTGCCTCCGCCGGGGAGGAAACCGGGGAGCTGTTTTTT.

V is TRBV7-2 and J is TRBJ2-7; 9 bases fit TRBD1. Unmatched junction bases numbered 8, after V lost 5 bases and J lost 6 bases. CDR3 length: 14 residues. The germline CDR1 and CDR2 sequences are SGHTA and FQGNSA. The CDR3 sequence is CASSNRGPPSEQYF. For the CDR3, the DNA is TGTGCCAGCAGCAACAGGGGGCCTCCGAGCGAGCAGTACTTC.

This chain links TRBV6-6 with TRBJ1-5; TRBD1 is a possible D gene (6 bases). The germline CDR1 and CDR2 sequences are MNHNY and SVGAGI (reference sequence). The V end was cut by 4 bases, the J end by 4 bases, with 11 bases between. The CDR3 loop spans 14 amino acids. CDR3 protein: CASSFGDKNQPQHF. The CDR3 DNA is TGTGCCAGCAGTTTCGGGGACAAAAATCAGCCCCAGCATTTT.

The rearrangement uses TRBV5-1 and TRBJ2-5, with 14 bases that match TRBD2. Trimming removed 3 bases from V and 4 bases from J; junction bases left unmatched: 8. This CDR3 has 17 amino acids. Germline V lookup: CDR1 SGHRS, CDR2 YFSETQ. CDR3 region: CASSSGTSGSLGETQYF. The CDR3 coding sequence is TGCGCCAGCAGCTCGGGGACTAGCGGGAGTCTGGGAGAGACCCAGTACTTC.

The CDR3 nucleotides are TGTGCCAGTAGTCCCTGGACAGGGGGCTACGAGCAGTACTTC. Residues: CASSPWTGGYEQYF. V usage is TRBV19 and J usage is TRBJ2-7; 10 nucleotides align to TRBD1. CDR1 is LNHDA, CDR2 SQIVND, per germline (reference sequence). The CDR3 totals 14 residues. The J segment lost 3 bases and the V segment lost 5 bases, leaving 4 bases of the junction unmatched.

This sequence joins TRBV5-5 and TRBJ2-3; D gene ambiguous. V lost 0 bases and J lost 0, with 11 bases in between. This CDR3 spans 16 amino acids. Germline V gene lookup returns CDR1 SGHKS and CDR2 YYEKEE (reference sequence). The CDR3 DNA follows: TGTGCCAGCAGCTTGGCCGGGTCGTTTAGCACAGATACGCAGTATTTT. This gives the protein CASSLAGSFSTDTQYF.

This sequence joins TRBV6-6 and TRBJ2-3, with 8 bases lining up with TRBD1. The V gene's germline CDR1 is MNHNY and CDR2 SVGAGI (reference sequence). The CDR3 contains 14 residues. J was trimmed by 5 bases and V by 5 bases; bases with no gene match: 6. CDR3 protein: CASSPGQGVDTQYF. In DNA, the CDR3 is TGTGCCAGCAGTCCAGGACAGGGCGTAGATACGCAGTATTTT.

CDR3 amino acids: CASSQDRGPYQPQHF. The CDR3 nucleotides read TGTGCCAGCAGCCAAGACAGGGGGCCTTATCAGCCCCAGCATTTT. The chain recombines TRBV7-9 with TRBJ1-5, with 10 positions matching TRBD1. Germline CDR1 is SEHNR and CDR2 is FQNEAQ (reference sequence). This CDR3 is built from 15 residues. The V and J ends lost 5 bases and 5 bases, in that order; junction bases with no gene match: 6.

The CDR3, as DNA: TGTGCCTGGTCCGGGACTAGCGGGAGGGGGTCCTACAATGAGCAGTTCTTC. Its protein product is CAWSGTSGRGSYNEQFF. The chain links TRBV30 to TRBJ2-1; 16 nucleotides align to TRBD2. The CDR3 extends over 17 amino acids. The germline V gene encodes CDR1 GTSNPN and CDR2 SVGIG (reference sequence). V lost 5 bases, J lost 1 base, and 5 bases stayed unmatched.

In this sample, this clone turned up once. The V and J genes are TRBV7-2 and TRBJ2-7; D is perhaps TRBD2 (6 bases). V was pared by 0 bases and J by 3 bases, with 12 bases between. The CDR3 extends over 15 amino acids. Germline V lookup: CDR1 SGHTA, CDR2 FQGNSA. CDR3 coding DNA: TGTGCCAGCAGCTTAGCGCTCGGGGGTTACTACGAGCAGTACTTC. Its translation is CASSLALGGYYEQYF.